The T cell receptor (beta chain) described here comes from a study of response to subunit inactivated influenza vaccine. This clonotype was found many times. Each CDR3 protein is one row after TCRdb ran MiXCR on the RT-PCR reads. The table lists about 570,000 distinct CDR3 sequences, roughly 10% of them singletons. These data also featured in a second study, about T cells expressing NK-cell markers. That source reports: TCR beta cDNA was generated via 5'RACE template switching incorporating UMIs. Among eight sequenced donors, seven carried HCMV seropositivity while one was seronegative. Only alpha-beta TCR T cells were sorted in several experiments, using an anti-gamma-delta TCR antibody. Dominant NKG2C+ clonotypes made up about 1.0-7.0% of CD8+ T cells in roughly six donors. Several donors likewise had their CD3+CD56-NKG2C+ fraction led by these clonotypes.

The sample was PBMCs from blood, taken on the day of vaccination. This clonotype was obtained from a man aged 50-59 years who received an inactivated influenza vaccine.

The CDR3 sequence: CASSLMGQYNEQFF. The CDR3 nucleotides are TGCGCCAGCAGCTTAATGGGACAGTACAATGAGCAGTTCTTC. The chain recombines TRBV5-1 with TRBJ2-1; TRBD1 aligns across 7 bases. The germline V gene has CDR1 SGHRS and CDR2 YFSETQ. The CDR3 totals 14 residues. The junction had 3 bases not matched to a gene; V was cut back by 2 bases and J by 4 bases.